This TCR beta chain was found in a study of blood T cell repertoires in COVID-19. Study at large: Italy, Spain and the United States were the sources of the convalescent and acute COVID-19 samples. T cells, B-cell-depleted T cells, or PBMCs supplied cDNA or gDNA.

Authors' methods: Quantification of nucleated cells was approximated via reference gene primer amplification. The method was immunoSEQ multiplex PCR; TCRdb's version includes in-frame clones alone and lacks a portion of them. From that table come the V and J calls and clone size; the DNA was used to work out D and trimming. The sample consists of a few hundred thousand clones, 80% to 90% of them appearing once. The source of this sequence is a woman older than 75 with acute or convalescent COVID-19. Source material: peripheral blood.

The CDR3 nucleotides read TGTGCCAGCACCCCGACTAGCTCCTACAATGAGCAGTTCTTC. It codes for CASTPTSSYNEQFF. V is TRBV2 and J is TRBJ2-1; D may be TRBD2 (6 bases). Trimming removed 7 bases at V and 0 bases at J, with 10 bases between. The CDR3 has 14 residues. Looked up from germline, CDR1 is SNHLY and CDR2 is FYNNEI.